This TCR beta chain is from a study of T-cell reconstitution after alpha-beta-depleted transplantation in children. This clonotype has a count of ten or more. What it binds is not known. Study-level points and caveats: Several patients had high TCRbeta diversity at day 60; it came from surviving recipient T cells and thymic progenitors. Alpha-beta T cells about two months after transplant reportedly derived from several hundred expanded graft clones. Hyperexpanded clones declined; after one year, newly produced T cells mostly supplied diversity.

The TCRbeta library was prepared with unique molecular identifiers. TCRdb re-called the PCR reads with MiXCR, one entry per CDR3 protein. This table holds about 170,000 distinct CDR3 sequences, 11% found once. The V gene's germline CDR1 is DFQATT and CDR2 SNEGSKA (reference sequence). This CDR3 region has 14 residues. Unmatched junction bases numbered 6, after V lost 0 bases and J lost 7 bases. The sequenced sample was PBMCs, obtained before TCRalphabeta/CD19-depleted stem cell transplant. The V gene is TRBV20-1, the J gene TRBJ2-1; 7 nucleotides align to TRBD2. The sequence was obtained from a boy between 2 and 10 years old with acute myeloid leukemia, due to receive a stem cell transplant. CDR3 DNA: TGCAGTGCTAGAGATCTCCGGGGAGGGAATGAGCAGTTCTTC. Translation gives CSARDLRGGNEQFF.